The T cell receptor (beta chain) described here comes from a study of blood T cells in healthy people across ages. With 8 bases clipped from V and 5 bases from J, the junction kept 8 bases outside the gene matches. This CDR3 region has 14 residues. Germline V gene lookup returns CDR1 MNHEY and CDR2 SVGEGT. The authors ran a second PCR of about 6 to 11 cycles using a sample-barcoded 5' primer and a J-beta primer mix. A single record per CDR3 protein comes from TCRdb applying MiXCR to the 5' RACE reads. Here the sample spans over 1,500,000 distinct CDR3 sequences, around half being singletons. A few counts support this clonotype.

The sequenced sample consisted of blood. The source is a woman in her thirties or forties in good health. The chain is built from TRBV6-2 or TRBV6-3 and TRBJ2-7, with TRBD1 identical over 11 bases. This CDR3 reads CASGGQGATHEQYF. The DNA of the CDR3 is TGTGCCAGCGGCGGACAGGGGGCGACTCACGAGCAGTACTTC.